This TCR beta chain was found in a study of identifying expanded T cells in peripheral blood. This CDR3 spans 14 amino acids. Germline CDR1 and CDR2: GTSNPN and SVGIG (reference sequence). Trimming cost V 2 bases and J 5 bases, with 15 bases left between them. TCRdb's copy holds only in-frame clones and misses some; the assay was immunoSEQ multiplex PCR. Among 120,000 or so clones, over 65% were seen once, and the ten largest hold approximately 3%. V is TRBV30 and J is TRBJ1-2; unclear D gene. The sequence was obtained from a person aged 18 to 75 in good health. Sequenced input: blood. The chain's CDR3 is CAWSPEYRAYGYTF. DNA of the CDR3: TGTGCCTGGAGTCCTGAGTATCGGGCGTATGGCTACACCTTC.